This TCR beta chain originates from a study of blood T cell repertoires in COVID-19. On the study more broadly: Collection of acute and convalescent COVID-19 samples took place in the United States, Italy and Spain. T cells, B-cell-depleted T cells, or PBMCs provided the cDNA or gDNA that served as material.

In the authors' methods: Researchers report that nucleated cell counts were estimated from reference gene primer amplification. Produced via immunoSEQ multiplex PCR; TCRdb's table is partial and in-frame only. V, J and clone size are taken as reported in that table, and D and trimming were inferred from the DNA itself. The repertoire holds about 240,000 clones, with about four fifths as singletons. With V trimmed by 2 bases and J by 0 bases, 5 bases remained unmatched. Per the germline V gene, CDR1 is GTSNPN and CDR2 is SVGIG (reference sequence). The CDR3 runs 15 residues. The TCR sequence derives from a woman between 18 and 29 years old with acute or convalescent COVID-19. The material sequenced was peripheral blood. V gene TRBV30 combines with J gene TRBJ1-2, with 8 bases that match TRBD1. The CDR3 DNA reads TGTGCCTGGAGTCCCCAGGGGGCTCCTAACTATGGCTACACCTTC. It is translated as CAWSPQGAPNYGYTF.